The sequence of this T cell receptor beta chain was determined in a study of CD8+ T cells in alopecia areata. This sample's treatment: oral pan-JAK inhibitor, 5-10 mg twice daily. Peripheral blood, together with lesional scalp punch biopsies, was collected from alopecia areata patients. CDR1 is SGHRS and CDR2 is YFSETQ in the germline V gene. This CDR3 contains 13 residues. V was pared by 3 bases and J by 3 bases, with 10 bases between. This clone was seen a few times. Its target is not known. As the sequencing template, cDNA was produced by extracting RNA and reverse transcribing it. The data were produced by immunoSEQ multiplex PCR, yet TCRdb's version contains in-frame clones alone and is incomplete. The sample records around 21,000 clones, 59% being singletons. Whole-study findings and limits: In scalp and blood, many expanded lesional clones persisted during tofacitinib.

The sequence derives from a human donor with alopecia areata. Sequenced here: skin, sampled at week 4, from a patient treated with tofacitinib. The chain combines TRBV5-1 with TRBJ2-7; no clear D. The CDR3 here is CASSSSMDYEQYF. The CDR3 DNA sequence: TGCGCCAGCAGCTCCAGCATGGACTACGAGCAGTACTTC.